This TCR beta chain emerged from a study of blood T cell repertoires in COVID-19. Study-wide context: PBMCs, B-cell-depleted T cells, or T cells were the source of the cDNA or gDNA that made up the material.

The assay was immunoSEQ multiplex PCR, and TCRdb's table has in-frame clones only and misses some. The repertoire includes 270,000 or so clones, approximately 86% of them detected once, and 8.5% to 9% sits in the top ten. Germline V gene lookup returns CDR1 DFQATT and CDR2 SNEGSKA (reference sequence). The CDR3 has 17 residues. The V segment lost 3 bases and the J segment 5 bases; nucleotides outside the gene matches: 15. J is TRBJ2-5 and V is TRBV20-1, with 10 nucleotides matching TRBD2. The sample taken for sequencing was peripheral blood. This TCR was sampled from a man aged 35-49 years with active or convalescent COVID-19. The CDR3 loop is CSASLLAGASPAETQYF. CDR3 bases: TGCAGTGCTAGTCTGCTAGCGGGAGCCTCTCCCGCGGAGACCCAGTACTTC.